Following are 2 T cell receptor beta chains from one sample sequenced in a study of control samples from healthy donors and cancer patients. Produced via immunoSEQ multiplex PCR; TCRdb's table is partial and in-frame only. The sample consists of 150,000 to 200,000 clones, 85% to 95% of them appearing once. Sequenced input: blood. The receptors come from a woman between 18 and 30 years old in good health.

The V and J genes are TRBV6-4 and TRBJ1-3; a possible D gene is TRBD1 (5 bases). V was cut by 0 bases and J by 1 base, with 7 bases left in between. The length of the CDR3 is 15 residues. Germline-derived CDR1 and CDR2 are MRHNA and SNTAGT. CDR3 coding DNA: TGTGCCAGCAGTGACTCGGGGGTTTCTGGAAACACCATATATTTT. It codes for CASSDSGVSGNTIYF.

The chain joins TRBV29-1 to TRBJ1-2; D remains unclear. CDR1 SQVTM and CDR2 ANQGSEA come from the germline V gene. The CDR3 is 11 residues long. V was cut by 5 bases and J by 6 bases, with 10 bases left in between. The CDR3 DNA is TGCAGCGTTCCGGTTCTTGATGGCTACACCTTC. This encodes CSVPVLDGYTF. Supplemented by reference TRBV29-1 and TRBJ1-2, the full variable domain reads SAVISQKPSRDICQRGTSLTIQCQVDSQVTMMFWYRQQPGQSLTLIATANQGSEATYESGFVIDKFPISRPNLTFSTLTVSNMSPEDSSIYLCSVPVLDGYTFGSGTRLTVV.